Shown below are 22 T cell receptor beta chains from a single sample sequenced in a study of pediatric ulcerative colitis. Data came from immunoSEQ multiplex PCR; TCRdb stores just in-frame clones and leaves some out. The sample holds approximately 60,000 clones; 85% to 90% are singletons and the top ten take around 3%. The source material was blood. The receptor set was obtained from a boy younger than 18 with severe ulcerative colitis.

The gene calls are TRBV13 and TRBJ1-1; D is unresolved. Trimming removed 2 bases at V and 1 base at J, with 8 bases between. Germline-derived CDR1 and CDR2 are PRHDT and FYEKMQ (reference sequence). The CDR3 has 14 amino acids. In nucleotides, the CDR3 is TGTGCCAGCAGCTTACTAGACGGGAACACTGAAGCTTTCTTT. This codes for CASSLLDGNTEAFF.

V and J are TRBV7-9 and TRBJ1-1, with D tentatively TRBD1 (5 bases). V lost 5 bases to trimming and J lost 2 bases, with 6 bases between them. Germline V CDR1 and CDR2: SEHNR, FQNEAQ (reference sequence). There are 12 residues in the CDR3. The CDR3 loop reads CASSRGNTEAFF. CDR3 nucleotide sequence: TGTGCCAGCAGCAGGGGTAACACTGAAGCTTTCTTT.

This clone was counted once. The chain combines TRBV11-3 with TRBJ2-1; TRBD1 is a possible D gene (5 bases). The germline CDR1 and CDR2 sequences are SGHNT and YENEEA. The CDR3 has 13 amino acids. V was cut by 5 bases and J by 5 bases, with 10 bases left in between. The chain's CDR3 is CASSGQTDNEQFF. In DNA, the CDR3 is TGTGCCAGCAGCGGCCAGACAGACAATGAGCAGTTCTTC.

V is TRBV14 and J is TRBJ1-1, with 11 bases aligning to TRBD1. The length of the CDR3 is 14 residues. The J segment lost 4 bases and the V segment lost 6 bases, leaving 4 bases of the junction unmatched. The germline gives CDR1 SGHDN, CDR2 FVKESK. This CDR3 reads CASRLGTGGTEAFF. CDR3 bases: TGTGCCAGCAGACTCGGGACAGGGGGCACTGAAGCTTTCTTT.

The CDR3 DNA reads TGTGCCTGGAGGGGGGGCCGTGTTCAGATCACAGATACGCAGTATTTT. This sequence encodes CAWRGGRVQITDTQYF. The chain uses TRBV30 and TRBJ2-3, with D perhaps TRBD1 or TRBD2 (6 bases each). Trimming took off 3 bases at V and 2 bases at J, with 18 bases between the two ends. The CDR3 has 16 amino acids. Germline V CDR1 and CDR2: GTSNPN, SVGIG (reference sequence).

The chain joins TRBV11-2 to TRBJ2-2; D tentatively reads TRBD1 or TRBD2 (5 bases each). The CDR3 sequence is 15 residues long. Germline values: CDR1 SGHAT, CDR2 FQNNGV. V lost 4 bases and J lost 3, with 12 bases in between. In DNA form, the CDR3 reads TGTGCCAGCAGCTGGGGGTCAGTAGACACCGGGGAGCTGTTTTTT. It translates to CASSWGSVDTGELFF.

The rearrangement links TRBV7-9 to TRBJ2-1, with TRBD2 matching over 9 bases. The CDR3 is made up of 14 amino acids. Germline CDR1 reads SEHNR; CDR2 reads FQNEAQ (reference sequence). The V segment lost 5 bases and the J segment 7 bases; nucleotides outside the gene matches: 6. CDR3 region: CASSSRTSDNEQFF. The CDR3 nucleotides read TGTGCCAGCAGCAGCAGGACTAGCGATAATGAGCAGTTCTTC.

The V gene is TRBV19, the J gene TRBJ1-2; 7 positions agree with TRBD1. From germline, CDR1 is LNHDA and CDR2 SQIVND (reference sequence). The J segment lost 0 bases and the V segment lost 1 base, leaving 5 bases of the junction unmatched. The CDR3 extends over 16 amino acids. Written as DNA, the CDR3 is TGTGCCAGTAGTATAGCCTCAGGGACAGCTAACTATGGCTACACCTTC. This codes for CASSIASGTANYGYTF. Complete variable domain (other parts from reference TRBV19 and TRBJ1-2): DGGITQSPKYLFRKEGQNVTLSCEQNLNHDAMYWYRQDPGQGLRLIYYSQIVNDFQKGDIAEGYSVSREKKESFPLTVTSAQKNPTAFYLCASSIASGTANYGYTFGSGTRLTVV.

This clone was picked up one time. V and J are TRBV2 and TRBJ2-4; 8 bases agree with TRBD1. The CDR3 has 14 amino acids. Germline assignment: CDR1 SNHLY and CDR2 FYNNEI. The V and J ends lost 2 bases and 4 bases, in that order; junction bases with no gene match: 1. The CDR3 here is CASSERTGKNIQYF. CDR3 nucleotide sequence: TGTGCCAGCAGTGAAAGGACAGGGAAAAACATTCAGTACTTC. The full variable domain, completed using reference TRBV2 and TRBJ2-4, is EPEVTQTPSHQVTQMGQEVILRCVPISNHLYFYWYRQILGQKVEFLVSFYNNEISEKSEIFDDQFSVERPDGSNFTLKIRSTKLEDSAMYFCASSERTGKNIQYFGAGTRLSVL.

V is TRBV4-1 and J is TRBJ2-7, with TRBD1 matching 9 bases. Germline values: CDR1 MGHRA, CDR2 YSYEKL. V was pared by 5 bases and J by 5 bases, with 7 bases of the junction left unmatched. The CDR3 length is 14 residues. The CDR3: CASSSPDRGHEQYF. The CDR3 DNA follows: TGCGCCAGCAGCTCGCCGGACAGGGGCCACGAGCAGTACTTC.

J is TRBJ1-5 and V is TRBV19; 9 bases agree with TRBD1. Germline assignment: CDR1 LNHDA and CDR2 SQIVND (reference sequence). Germline trimming cut 7 bases from V and 13 bases from J; bases unmatched to any gene: 14. This CDR3 has 14 residues. CDR3 coding DNA: TGTGCCAGTACCGCGGGACAGGGCCGCCTCCCTCAGCATTTT. Amino acid sequence: CASTAGQGRLPQHF.

This rearrangement joins TRBV2 to TRBJ2-7, with TRBD2 as a possible D gene (5 bases). With 7 bases removed from V and 4 bases from J, the gap between germline ends came to 11 bases. The CDR3 sequence is 12 residues long. CDR1 is SNHLY, CDR2 FYNNEI, per germline. For the CDR3, the DNA is TGTGCCAGCACCACAACGGGGTACGAGCAGTACTTC. This codes for CASTTTGYEQYF.

The rearrangement joins TRBV10-3 to TRBJ2-7; perhaps TRBD2 as D (7 bases). The CDR3 runs to 14 residues. V was trimmed by 10 bases and J by 1 base, leaving 17 bases between them. Germline CDR1 and CDR2: ENHRY and SYGVKD. The CDR3 sequence: CATYSGTSSYEQYF. CDR3 DNA sequence: TGTGCCACCTACAGCGGGACATCTTCCTACGAGCAGTACTTC.

The V and J genes are TRBV19 and TRBJ2-1; D not resolved. CDR3 length: 13 residues. Trimming removed 2 bases from V and 6 bases from J, with 8 bases in between. Germline values: CDR1 LNHDA, CDR2 SQIVND (reference sequence). The CDR3 region is CASSIIPGNEQFF. The CDR3 nucleotides read TGTGCCAGTAGTATAATACCAGGCAATGAGCAGTTCTTC.

Concerning this clone itself: One junction end disagrees with the germline gene, perhaps due to a read error. V is TRBV7-7 and J is TRBJ2-1; 14 bases align to TRBD2. This CDR3 contains 15 residues. Germline-derived CDR1 and CDR2 are SSHAT and FNYEAQ (reference sequence). The CDR3 here is CASSPGTSGSNEQFF. Written as DNA, the CDR3 is TGTGCTAGCAGCCCCGGGACTAGCGGGAGCAATGAGCAGTTCTTC.

The chain is built from TRBV7-9 and TRBJ2-5; 8 bases match TRBD1. The germline gives CDR1 SEHNR, CDR2 FQNEAQ (reference sequence). V gave up 5 bases and J gave up 2 bases; unmatched junction bases: 7. This CDR3 region has 15 residues. The chain's CDR3 is CASSPDRGRQETQYF. DNA of the CDR3: TGTGCCAGCAGCCCTGACAGGGGAAGGCAAGAGACCCAGTACTTC.

The chain is built from TRBV21-1 and TRBJ1-3; TRBD1 is the table's D call and was not checked against the DNA. TRBV21-1 is flagged as a pseudogene. The CDR3 spans 21 residues. The CDR3 DNA follows: TGTGCCAGCAGCAAAGCGCTTTTACGTTCTGGCAAGGGGGCGCCTGGAAACACCATATATTTT. It is translated as CASSKALLRSGKGAPGNTIYF.

This chain links TRBV10-3 with TRBJ1-1; possible D gene TRBD1, 5 bases. CDR3 size: 16 residues. Looked up from germline, CDR1 is ENHRY and CDR2 is SYGVKD. Between the trimmed V and J ends, which lost 4 bases and 6 bases, there was a span of 21 bases. The CDR3 DNA follows: TGTGCCATCAGTGCGAAACTCGTGGGGGGGTTCCCTGAAGCTTTCTTT. Translated: CAISAKLVGGFPEAFF.

In this sample, this clone turned up once. The V gene is TRBV4-1, the J gene TRBJ2-7; D is possibly TRBD2 (5 bases). The germline gives CDR1 MGHRA, CDR2 YSYEKL. This CDR3 comprises 15 residues. V lost 4 bases and J lost 3, with 16 bases in between. The CDR3 nucleotides read TGCGCCAGCAGCCCAGTCGAGGGAGTGGGCTACGAGCAGTACTTC. Translation gives CASSPVEGVGYEQYF.

The genes are TRBV27 and TRBJ1-1, with TRBD1 identical over 8 bases. The CDR3 is 16 amino acids. Germline CDR1 is MNHEY and CDR2 is SMNVEV (reference sequence). Germline trimming cut 5 bases from V and 0 bases from J; bases unmatched to any gene: 8. DNA of the CDR3: TGTGCCAGCAGTGCGACAGGGGCTATCATGAACACTGAAGCTTTCTTT. Its protein is CASSATGAIMNTEAFF.

CDR3 sequence reads: CSVARDRDLNQPQHF. The CDR3 nucleotides read TGCAGCGTTGCCCGGGACAGGGACCTAAATCAGCCCCAGCATTTT. The rearrangement uses TRBV29-1 and TRBJ1-5; 9 nucleotides match TRBD1. The CDR3 contains 15 residues. V dropped 4 bases and J dropped 4; count of bases not matched to a gene: 8. Germline-derived CDR1 and CDR2 are SQVTM and ANQGSEA.

The gene calls are TRBV27 and TRBJ2-2, with D perhaps matching TRBD1 or TRBD2 (5 bases each). The CDR3 has 13 amino acids. Per germline, CDR1 MNHEY and CDR2 SMNVEV (reference sequence). Trimming took off 0 bases at V and 9 bases at J, with 8 bases between the two ends. CDR3: CASSLSRDRELFF. The CDR3 DNA is TGTGCCAGCAGTTTATCGAGGGACCGGGAGCTGTTTTTT.